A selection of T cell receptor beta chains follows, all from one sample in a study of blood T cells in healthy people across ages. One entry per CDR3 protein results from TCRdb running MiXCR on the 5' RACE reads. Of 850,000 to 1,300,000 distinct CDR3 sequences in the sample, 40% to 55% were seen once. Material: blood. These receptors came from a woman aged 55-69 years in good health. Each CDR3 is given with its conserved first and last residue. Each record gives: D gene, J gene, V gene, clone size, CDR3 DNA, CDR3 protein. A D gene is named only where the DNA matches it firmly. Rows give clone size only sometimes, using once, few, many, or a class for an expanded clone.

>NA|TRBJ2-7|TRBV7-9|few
TGTGCCAGCAGCTTCCGGATCCCCGAGCAGTACTTC
CASSFRIPEQYF
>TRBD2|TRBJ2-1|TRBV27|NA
TGTGCCAGCAGTTTATCGGGACTAGCGGGACACTTCTCCTACGAGCAGTTCTTC
CASSLSGLAGHFSYEQFF
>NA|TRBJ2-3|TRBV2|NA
TGTGCCAGCAGCGGGACGTTCTATACAGATACGCAGTATTTT
CASSGTFYTDTQYF
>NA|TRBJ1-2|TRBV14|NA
TGTGCCAGCAGCCAAGCCATTTCGGGGTCTGGCTACACCTTC
CASSQAISGSGYTF
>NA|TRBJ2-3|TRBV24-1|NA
TGTGCCACCAGAGTGGAGGCGGCCTTAGATGAAGCAGGAAGCACAGATACGCAGTATTTT
CATRVEAALDEAGSTDTQYF
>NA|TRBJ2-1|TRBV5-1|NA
TGCGCCAGCAGCGACTCCGGGCTGACCAATGAGCAGTTCTTC
CASSDSGLTNEQFF
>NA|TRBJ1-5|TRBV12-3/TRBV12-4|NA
TGTGCCAGCAGTTTTGCCAGGGGACGGCTCGGAGGCCAGCCCCAGCATTTT
CASSFARGRLGGQPQHF
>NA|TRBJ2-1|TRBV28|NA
TGTGCCAGCAGTGTAATAATGGGCAATGAGCAGTTCTTC
CASSVIMGNEQFF
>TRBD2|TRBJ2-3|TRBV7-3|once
TGTGCCAGCAGCGTACTAGCGGGAGGGGTAGGAACAGATACGCAGTATTTT
CASSVLAGGVGTDTQYF
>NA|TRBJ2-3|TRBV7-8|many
TGTGCCAGCAGCTTTACCCCCGGGAGCTACGATACGCAGTATTTT
CASSFTPGSYDTQYF
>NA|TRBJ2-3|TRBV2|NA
TGTGCCAGCAGTGAAGGGTTGAGGGGAAGCACAGATACGCAGTATTTT
CASSEGLRGSTDTQYF
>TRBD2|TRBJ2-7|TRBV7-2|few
TGTGCCAGCCGACTAGCGTCCTCCTACGAGCAGTACTTC
CASRLASSYEQYF
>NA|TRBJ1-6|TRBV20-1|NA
TGCAGTGCTAGACTCCGGGGGGCTCTCAATTCACCCCTCCACTTT
CSARLRGALNSPLHF
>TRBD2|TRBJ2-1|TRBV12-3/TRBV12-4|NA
TGTGCCAGCGGGACTAGAGGCATGGGTGAGCAGTTCTTC
CASGTRGMGEQFF
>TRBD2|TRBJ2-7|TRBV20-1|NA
TGCAGTGCTAGAGTTCGGGCGGGAGGGCTCGAGCAGTACTTC
CSARVRAGGLEQYF
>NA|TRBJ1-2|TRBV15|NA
TGTGCCACCAGCCAAGGGGTTAACTATGGCTACACCTTC
CATSQGVNYGYTF
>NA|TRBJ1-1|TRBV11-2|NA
TGTGCCAGCAGCTTAGCTGAGGGTTTCGAGGCTTTCTTT
CASSLAEGFEAFF
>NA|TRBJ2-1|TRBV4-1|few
TGCGCCAGCAGCTACAGTCTCGGGAGTGACCTTAGCTCCTACAATGAGCAGTTCTTC
CASSYSLGSDLSSYNEQFF